This is a list of T cell receptor beta chains from one sample in a study of cytomegalovirus exposure and HLA in healthy donors. Measured with immunoSEQ multiplex PCR; TCRdb has only the in-frame clones, and not every one. The sample comprises fewer than 250,000 clones, approximately 87% of which are singletons, and about 3% rests with the top ten. The specimen sequenced was PBMCs. These receptors all come from a man aged 18 to 35 in good health and CMV-seronegative. The CDR3 runs from the conserved cysteine through the conserved F or W. D genes are given only for firm matches. Not every row has a clone size; where given, it reads once, few, many or a size class.

cdr3_aa: CASSLGGQSYEQYF
cdr3_nt: TGTGCCAGCAGTTTAGGGGGCCAATCCTACGAGCAGTACTTC
clone_size: -
d_call: -
j_call: TRBJ2-7
v_call: TRBV28

cdr3_aa: CASSRAAGSTGELFF
cdr3_nt: TGTGCCAGCAGTCGTGCGGCGGGGAGCACCGGGGAGCTGTTTTTT
clone_size: -
d_call: -
j_call: TRBJ2-2
v_call: TRBV28

cdr3_aa: CASSDRANDGYTF
cdr3_nt: TGTGCCAGCAGTGACAGGGCGAATGATGGCTACACCTTC
clone_size: -
d_call: TRBD1
j_call: TRBJ1-2
v_call: TRBV27

cdr3_aa: CASSVGTHPDEKLFF
cdr3_nt: TGTGCCAGCAGCGTAGGAACGCACCCAGATGAAAAACTGTTTTTT
clone_size: -
d_call: -
j_call: TRBJ1-4
v_call: TRBV9

cdr3_aa: CASSPSTGELFF
cdr3_nt: TGCGCCAGCAGCCCTTCTACCGGGGAGCTGTTTTTT
clone_size: once
d_call: -
j_call: TRBJ2-2
v_call: TRBV4-3

cdr3_aa: CASSYDGGSSSPLHF
cdr3_nt: TGTGCCAGCAGCTATGACGGGGGGTCGAGTTCACCCCTCCACTTT
clone_size: -
d_call: -
j_call: TRBJ1-6
v_call: TRBV7-3

cdr3_aa: CASSVSPDNEQFF
cdr3_nt: TGTGCCAGCAGCGTTAGCCCCGACAATGAGCAGTTCTTC
clone_size: once
d_call: -
j_call: TRBJ2-1
v_call: TRBV7-9

cdr3_aa: CASEAGEGQPQHF
cdr3_nt: TGTGCCAGCGAAGCAGGGGAGGGCCAGCCCCAGCATTTT
clone_size: -
d_call: -
j_call: TRBJ1-5
v_call: TRBV28

cdr3_aa: CASGGGPGGFNYGYTF
cdr3_nt: TGTGCCAGCGGTGGGGGTCCAGGGGGCTTTAACTATGGCTACACCTTC
clone_size: -
d_call: TRBD1
j_call: TRBJ1-2
v_call: TRBV6-1

cdr3_aa: CASKPSFGTNEKLFF
cdr3_nt: TGTGCCAGCAAACCCTCGTTCGGAACTAATGAAAAACTGTTTTTT
clone_size: -
d_call: -
j_call: TRBJ1-4
v_call: TRBV27

cdr3_aa: CASSFRLPQHF
cdr3_nt: TGTGCCAGCAGCTTCCGTTTGCCCCAGCATTTT
clone_size: -
d_call: -
j_call: TRBJ1-5
v_call: TRBV5-8

cdr3_aa: CASSLRPDRNYEQYF
cdr3_nt: TGTGCCAGCAGCTTACGGCCGGACAGAAACTACGAGCAGTACTTC
clone_size: -
d_call: -
j_call: TRBJ2-7
v_call: TRBV7-2

cdr3_aa: CASSQRTIYNSPLHF
cdr3_nt: TGTGCCAGCAGTCAGCGAACAATCTATAATTCACCCCTCCACTTT
clone_size: -
d_call: -
j_call: TRBJ1-6
v_call: TRBV6-5

cdr3_aa: CASSPDRATYEQYF
cdr3_nt: TGTGCCAGCAGCCCGGACAGAGCCACCTACGAGCAGTACTTC
clone_size: -
d_call: -
j_call: TRBJ2-7
v_call: TRBV5-6

cdr3_aa: CASSRGGELFF
cdr3_nt: TGTGCCAGCAGTAGGGGTGGGGAGCTGTTTTTT
clone_size: -
d_call: -
j_call: TRBJ2-2
v_call: TRBV6-1

cdr3_aa: CASSQREGPSGEQYF
cdr3_nt: TGCGCCAGCAGCCAAAGGGAGGGGCCCTCCGGGGAGCAGTACTTC
clone_size: -
d_call: TRBD2
j_call: TRBJ2-7
v_call: TRBV4-3

cdr3_aa: CAWSGAYNEQFF
cdr3_nt: TGTGCCTGGTCCGGGGCCTACAATGAGCAGTTCTTC
clone_size: -
d_call: -
j_call: TRBJ2-1
v_call: TRBV30

cdr3_aa: CASTASGSSVEQFF
cdr3_nt: TGTGCCAGCACTGCTAGCGGGAGTAGCGTTGAGCAGTTCTTC
clone_size: -
d_call: TRBD2
j_call: TRBJ2-1
v_call: TRBV2

cdr3_aa: CASSPGQYGANVLTF
cdr3_nt: TGTGCCAGCAGCCCCGGACAGTACGGGGCCAACGTCCTGACTTTC
clone_size: -
d_call: -
j_call: TRBJ2-6
v_call: TRBV7-9

cdr3_aa: CASSLFELAGAGELFF
cdr3_nt: TGTGCCAGCAGCTTATTTGAACTAGCGGGAGCGGGGGAGCTGTTTTTT
clone_size: -
d_call: TRBD2
j_call: TRBJ2-2
v_call: TRBV7-2

cdr3_aa: CASSPHFGGLALEQYF
cdr3_nt: TGTGCCAGTAGTCCCCACTTCGGCGGGCTAGCGCTCGAGCAGTACTTC
clone_size: -
d_call: -
j_call: TRBJ2-7
v_call: TRBV19

cdr3_aa: CASSPGQGYQPQHF
cdr3_nt: TGTGCCAGCAGCCCGGGACAGGGGTATCAGCCCCAGCATTTT
clone_size: -
d_call: TRBD1
j_call: TRBJ1-5
v_call: TRBV7-2

cdr3_aa: CASSVARTGSYNSPLHF
cdr3_nt: TGTGCCAGCAGCGTAGCCCGAACAGGCTCCTATAATTCACCCCTCCACTTT
clone_size: once
d_call: -
j_call: TRBJ1-6
v_call: TRBV9

cdr3_aa: CASRPGQYYEQYF
cdr3_nt: TGTGCCAGCAGGCCGGGACAGTACTACGAGCAGTACTTC
clone_size: -
d_call: TRBD1
j_call: TRBJ2-7
v_call: TRBV27

cdr3_aa: CASSSGQNTEAFF
cdr3_nt: TGCGCCAGCAGCTCCGGACAGAACACTGAAGCTTTCTTT
clone_size: -
d_call: -
j_call: TRBJ1-1
v_call: TRBV5-1

cdr3_aa: CASSRYGTSGSPPLF
cdr3_nt: TGTGCCAGTAGTCGATACGGGACTAGCGGGAGTCCCCCTCTCTTC
clone_size: -
d_call: TRBD2
j_call: TRBJ2-1
v_call: TRBV19

cdr3_aa: CASSQASRGGAWQETQYF
cdr3_nt: TGCGCCAGCAGCCAAGCTTCACGGGGGGGCGCTTGGCAAGAGACCCAGTACTTC
clone_size: -
d_call: TRBD2
j_call: TRBJ2-5
v_call: TRBV4-1

cdr3_aa: CASTLGSGEQYF
cdr3_nt: TGTGCCAGCACCCTGGGGAGCGGCGAGCAGTACTTC
clone_size: -
d_call: -
j_call: TRBJ2-7
v_call: TRBV2

cdr3_aa: CASSHSRTGGGNQPQHF
cdr3_nt: TGTGCCAGCAGTCACAGCCGGACAGGGGGTGGCAATCAGCCCCAGCATTTT
clone_size: -
d_call: TRBD1
j_call: TRBJ1-5
v_call: TRBV28